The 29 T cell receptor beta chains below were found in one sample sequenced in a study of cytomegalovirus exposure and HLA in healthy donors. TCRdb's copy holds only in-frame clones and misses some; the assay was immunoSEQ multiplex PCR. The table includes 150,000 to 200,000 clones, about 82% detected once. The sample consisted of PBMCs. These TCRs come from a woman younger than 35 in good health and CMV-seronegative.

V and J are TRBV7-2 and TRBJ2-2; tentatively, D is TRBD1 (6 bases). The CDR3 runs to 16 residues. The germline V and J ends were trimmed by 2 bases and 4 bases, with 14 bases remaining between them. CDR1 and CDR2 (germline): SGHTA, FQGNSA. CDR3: CASSLIDRRSTGELFF. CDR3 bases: TGTGCCAGCAGCTTAATCGACAGGAGGTCCACCGGGGAGCTGTTTTTT.

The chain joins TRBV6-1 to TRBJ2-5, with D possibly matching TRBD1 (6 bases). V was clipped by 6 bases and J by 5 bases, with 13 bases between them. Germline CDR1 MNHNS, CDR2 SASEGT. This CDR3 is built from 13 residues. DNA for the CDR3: TGTGCCAGCAGCCCGACAGGTTCGGAGACCCAGTACTTC. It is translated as CASSPTGSETQYF.

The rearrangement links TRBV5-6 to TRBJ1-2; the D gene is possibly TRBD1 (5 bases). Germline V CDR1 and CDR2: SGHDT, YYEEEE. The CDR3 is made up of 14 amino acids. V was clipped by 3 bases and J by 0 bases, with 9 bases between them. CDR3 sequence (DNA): TGTGCCAGCAGCTCGACAGCCACTAACTATGGCTACACCTTC. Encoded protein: CASSSTATNYGYTF.

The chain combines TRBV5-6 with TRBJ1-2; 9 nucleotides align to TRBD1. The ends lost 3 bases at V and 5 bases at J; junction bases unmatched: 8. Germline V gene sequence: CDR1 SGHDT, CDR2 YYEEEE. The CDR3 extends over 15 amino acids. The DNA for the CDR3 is TGTGCCAGCAGCTCCAGGACAGGGGACTATTATGGCTACACCTTC. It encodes CASSSRTGDYYGYTF. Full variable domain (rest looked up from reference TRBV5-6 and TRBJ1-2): DAGVTQSPTHLIKTRGQQVTLRCSPKSGHDTVSWYQQALGQGPQFIFQYYEEEERQRGNFPDRFSGHQFPNYSSELNVNALLLGDSALYLCASSSRTGDYYGYTFGSGTRLTVV.

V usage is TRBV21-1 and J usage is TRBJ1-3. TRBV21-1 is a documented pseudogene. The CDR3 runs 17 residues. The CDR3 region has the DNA TGTGCCAGCAGACACCCTCCCTGGGGGGTATCCGGAAACACCATATATTTT. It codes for CASRHPPWGVSGNTIYF.

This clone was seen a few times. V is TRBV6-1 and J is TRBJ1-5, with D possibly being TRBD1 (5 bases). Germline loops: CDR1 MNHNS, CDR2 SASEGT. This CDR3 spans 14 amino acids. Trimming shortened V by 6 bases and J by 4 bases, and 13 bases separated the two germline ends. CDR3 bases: TGTGCCAGCAGAGACGGGGGGATTAATCAGCCCCAGCATTTT. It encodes CASRDGGINQPQHF.

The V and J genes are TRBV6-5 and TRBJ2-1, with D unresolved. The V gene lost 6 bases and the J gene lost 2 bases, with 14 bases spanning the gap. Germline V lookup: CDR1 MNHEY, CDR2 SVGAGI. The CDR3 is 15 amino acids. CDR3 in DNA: TGTGCCAGCAGAGATTGGGCATCAGCCTACAATGAGCAGTTCTTC. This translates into CASRDWASAYNEQFF.

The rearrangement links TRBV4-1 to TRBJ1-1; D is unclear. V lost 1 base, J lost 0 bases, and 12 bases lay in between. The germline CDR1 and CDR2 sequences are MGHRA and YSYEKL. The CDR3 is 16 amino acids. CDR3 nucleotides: TGCGCCAGCAGCCAAGTTAGGTTACAGTTGAACACTGAAGCTTTCTTT. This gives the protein CASSQVRLQLNTEAFF.

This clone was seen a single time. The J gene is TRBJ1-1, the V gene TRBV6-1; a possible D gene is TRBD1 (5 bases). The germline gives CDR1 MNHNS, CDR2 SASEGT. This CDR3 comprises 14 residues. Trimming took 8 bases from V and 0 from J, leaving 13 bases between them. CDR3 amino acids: CASGLEGMNTEAFF. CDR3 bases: TGTGCCAGCGGGCTGGAGGGGATGAACACTGAAGCTTTCTTT.

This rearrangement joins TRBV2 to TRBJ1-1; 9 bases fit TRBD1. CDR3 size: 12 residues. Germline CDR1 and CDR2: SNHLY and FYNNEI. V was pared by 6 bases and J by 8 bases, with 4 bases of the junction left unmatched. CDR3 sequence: CASRADRGEAFF. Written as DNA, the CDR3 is TGTGCCAGCAGGGCGGACAGGGGCGAAGCTTTCTTT.

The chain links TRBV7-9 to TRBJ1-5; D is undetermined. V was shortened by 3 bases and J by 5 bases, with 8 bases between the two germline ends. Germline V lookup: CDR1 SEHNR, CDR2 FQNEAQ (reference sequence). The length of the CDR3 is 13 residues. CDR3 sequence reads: CASSLQNDQPQHF. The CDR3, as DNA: TGTGCCAGCAGCTTGCAGAATGATCAGCCCCAGCATTTT. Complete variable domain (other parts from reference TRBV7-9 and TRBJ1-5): DTGVSQNPRHKITKRGQNVTFRCDPISEHNRLYWYRQTLGQGPEFLTYFQNEAQLEKSRLLSDRFSAERPKGSFSTLEIQRTEQGDSAMYLCASSLQNDQPQHFGDGTRLSIL.

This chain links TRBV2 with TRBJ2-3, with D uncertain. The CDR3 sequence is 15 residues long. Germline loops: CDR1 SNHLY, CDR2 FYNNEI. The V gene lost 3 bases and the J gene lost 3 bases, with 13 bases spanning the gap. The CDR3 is CASSEWSQITDTQYF. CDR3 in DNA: TGTGCCAGCAGTGAGTGGTCACAGATAACAGATACGCAGTATTTT.

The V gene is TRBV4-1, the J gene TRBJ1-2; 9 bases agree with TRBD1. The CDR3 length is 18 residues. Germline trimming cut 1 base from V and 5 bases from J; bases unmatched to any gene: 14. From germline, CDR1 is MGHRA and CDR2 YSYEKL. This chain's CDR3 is CASSQGLILDRGVYGYTF. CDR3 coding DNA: TGCGCCAGCAGCCAAGGCTTGATTTTGGACAGGGGAGTGTATGGCTACACCTTC.

This CDR3 is CASSMLSGAHQPQHF. In DNA, the CDR3 is TGTGCCAGTAGTATGCTTTCAGGGGCGCATCAGCCCCAGCATTTT. The chain uses TRBV19 and TRBJ1-5; possibly TRBD1 for D (6 bases). Looked up from germline, CDR1 is LNHDA and CDR2 is SQIVND (reference sequence). Trimming cost V 3 bases and J 5 bases, with 14 bases left between them. The CDR3 totals 15 residues.

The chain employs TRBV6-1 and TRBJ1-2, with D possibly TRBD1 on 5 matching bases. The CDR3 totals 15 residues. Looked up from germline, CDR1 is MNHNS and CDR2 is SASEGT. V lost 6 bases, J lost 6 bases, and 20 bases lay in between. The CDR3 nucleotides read TGTGCCAGCAGCAGATACCGGACACAAGGAGATGGCTACACCTTC. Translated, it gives CASSRYRTQGDGYTF.

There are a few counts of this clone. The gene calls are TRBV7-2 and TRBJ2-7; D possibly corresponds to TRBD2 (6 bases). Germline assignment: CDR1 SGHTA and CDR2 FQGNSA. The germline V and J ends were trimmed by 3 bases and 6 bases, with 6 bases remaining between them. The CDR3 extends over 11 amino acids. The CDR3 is CASSFGGEQYF. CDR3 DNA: TGTGCCAGCAGCTTCGGGGGCGAGCAGTACTTC.

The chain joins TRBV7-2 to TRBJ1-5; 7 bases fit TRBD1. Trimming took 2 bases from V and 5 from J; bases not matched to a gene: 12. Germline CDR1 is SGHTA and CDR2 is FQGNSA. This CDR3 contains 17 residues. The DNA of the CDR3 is TGTGCCAGCAGCTTAAGGGGGCGTCGGTCGGACCATCAGCCCCAGCATTTT. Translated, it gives CASSLRGRRSDHQPQHF.

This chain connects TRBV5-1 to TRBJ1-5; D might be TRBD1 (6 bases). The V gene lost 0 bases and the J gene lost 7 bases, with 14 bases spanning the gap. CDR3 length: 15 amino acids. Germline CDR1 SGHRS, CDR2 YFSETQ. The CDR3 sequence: CASSLETGWGQPQHF. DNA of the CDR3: TGCGCCAGCAGCTTGGAAACAGGGTGGGGACAGCCCCAGCATTTT.

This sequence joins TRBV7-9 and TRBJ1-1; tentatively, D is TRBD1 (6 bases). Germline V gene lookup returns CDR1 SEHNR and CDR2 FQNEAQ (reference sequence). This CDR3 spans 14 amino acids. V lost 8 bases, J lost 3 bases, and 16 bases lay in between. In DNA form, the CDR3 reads TGTGCCAGCTCGTACGGACAGATTTACACTGAAGCTTTCTTT. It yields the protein CASSYGQIYTEAFF.

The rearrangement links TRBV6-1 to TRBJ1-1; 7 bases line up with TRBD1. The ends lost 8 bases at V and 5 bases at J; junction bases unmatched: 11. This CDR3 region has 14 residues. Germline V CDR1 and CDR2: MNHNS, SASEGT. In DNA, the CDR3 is TGTGCCAGCCTAATGGGACAGAGGGGGACTGAAGCTTTCTTT. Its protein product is CASLMGQRGTEAFF.

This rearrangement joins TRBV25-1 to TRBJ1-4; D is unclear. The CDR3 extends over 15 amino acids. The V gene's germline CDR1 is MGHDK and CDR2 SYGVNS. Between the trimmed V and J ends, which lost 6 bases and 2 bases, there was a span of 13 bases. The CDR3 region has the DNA TGTGCCAGCAGCGAAACAATATTGACTAATGAAAAACTGTTTTTT. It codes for CASSETILTNEKLFF. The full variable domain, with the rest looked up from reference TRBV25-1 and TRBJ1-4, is EADIYQTPRYLVIGTGKKITLECSQTMGHDKMYWYQQDPGMELHLIHYSYGVNSTEKGDLSSESTVSRIRTEHFPLTLESARPSHTSQYLCASSETILTNEKLFFGSGTQLSVL.

The CDR3 region is CAWSVKTGPGEKLFF. CDR3 nucleotides: TGTGCCTGGAGTGTAAAAACAGGGCCGGGGGAAAAACTGTTTTTT. The chain combines TRBV30 with TRBJ1-4; tentatively, D is TRBD1 (6 bases). Germline V CDR1 and CDR2: GTSNPN, SVGIG (reference sequence). The V end was cut by 0 bases, the J end by 8 bases, with 16 bases between. The CDR3 contains 15 residues.

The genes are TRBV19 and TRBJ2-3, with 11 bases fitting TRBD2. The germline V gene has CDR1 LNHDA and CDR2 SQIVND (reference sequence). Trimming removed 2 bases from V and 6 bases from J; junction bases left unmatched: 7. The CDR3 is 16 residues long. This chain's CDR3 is CASSILAGGFSDTQYF. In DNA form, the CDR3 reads TGTGCCAGTAGTATACTAGCGGGGGGTTTTAGTGATACGCAGTATTTT. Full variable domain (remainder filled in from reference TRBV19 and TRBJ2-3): DGGITQSPKYLFRKEGQNVTLSCEQNLNHDAMYWYRQDPGQGLRLIYYSQIVNDFQKGDIAEGYSVSREKKESFPLTVTSAQKNPTAFYLCASSILAGGFSDTQYFGPGTRLTVL.

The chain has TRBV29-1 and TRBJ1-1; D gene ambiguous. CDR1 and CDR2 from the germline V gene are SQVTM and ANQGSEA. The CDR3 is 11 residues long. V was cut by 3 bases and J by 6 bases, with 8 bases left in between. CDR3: CSVDPRSEAFF. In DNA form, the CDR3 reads TGCAGCGTTGACCCGAGATCTGAAGCTTTCTTT.

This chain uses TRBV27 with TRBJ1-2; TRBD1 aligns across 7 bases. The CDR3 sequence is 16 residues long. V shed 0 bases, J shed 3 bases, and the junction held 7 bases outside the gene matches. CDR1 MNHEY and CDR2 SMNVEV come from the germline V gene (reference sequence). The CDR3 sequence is CASSLSVPRGDYGYTF. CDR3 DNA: TGTGCCAGCAGTTTATCGGTCCCCAGGGGGGACTATGGCTACACCTTC.

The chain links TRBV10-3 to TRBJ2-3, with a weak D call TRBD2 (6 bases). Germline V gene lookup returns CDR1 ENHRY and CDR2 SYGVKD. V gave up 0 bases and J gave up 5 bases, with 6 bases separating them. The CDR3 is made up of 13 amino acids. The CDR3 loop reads CAISESGGDTQYF. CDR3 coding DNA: TGTGCCATCAGTGAGTCGGGGGGAGATACGCAGTATTTT.

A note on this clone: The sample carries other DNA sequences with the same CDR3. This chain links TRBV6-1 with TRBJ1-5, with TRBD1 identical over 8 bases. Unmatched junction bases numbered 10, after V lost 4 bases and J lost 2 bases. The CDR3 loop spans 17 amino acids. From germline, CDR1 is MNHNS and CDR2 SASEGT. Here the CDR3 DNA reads TGTGCCAGCAGTGCGGCAGGGGGCGGCTGGGGCAATCAGCCCCAGCATTTT. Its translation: CASSAAGGGWGNQPQHF.

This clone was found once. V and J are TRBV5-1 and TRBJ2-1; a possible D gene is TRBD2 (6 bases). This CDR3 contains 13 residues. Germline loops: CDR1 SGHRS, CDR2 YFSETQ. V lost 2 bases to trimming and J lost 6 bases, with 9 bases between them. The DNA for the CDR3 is TGCGCCAGCAGCTTTGGGACTCGCAATGAGCAGTTCTTC. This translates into CASSFGTRNEQFF.

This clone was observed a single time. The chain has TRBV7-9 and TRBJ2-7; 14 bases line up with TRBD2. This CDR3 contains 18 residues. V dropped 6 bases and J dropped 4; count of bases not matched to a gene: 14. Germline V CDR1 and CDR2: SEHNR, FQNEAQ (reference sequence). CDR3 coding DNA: TGTGCCAGCAGAAATCTTCCCCCCGGGACTAGCGGGAGTTACGAGCAGTACTTC. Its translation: CASRNLPPGTSGSYEQYF.